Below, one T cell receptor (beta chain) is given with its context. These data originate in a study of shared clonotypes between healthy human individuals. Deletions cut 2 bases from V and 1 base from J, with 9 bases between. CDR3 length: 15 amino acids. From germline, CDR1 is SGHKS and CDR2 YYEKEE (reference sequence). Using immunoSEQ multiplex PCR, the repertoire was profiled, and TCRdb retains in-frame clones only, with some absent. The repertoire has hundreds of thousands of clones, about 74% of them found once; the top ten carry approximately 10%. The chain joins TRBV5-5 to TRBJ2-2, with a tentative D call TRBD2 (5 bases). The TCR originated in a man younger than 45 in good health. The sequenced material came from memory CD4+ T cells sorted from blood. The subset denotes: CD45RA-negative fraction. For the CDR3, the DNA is TGTGCCAGCAGCTTTATCCGGGGGAACACCGGGGAGCTGTTTTTT. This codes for CASSFIRGNTGELFF.